This T cell receptor (beta chain) was recovered during a study of cytomegalovirus exposure and HLA in healthy donors. Note on this clone: Its specificity is unknown.

Study-wide results and caveats: Investigators reported 164 TCR beta chains as tied to cytomegalovirus.

The germline gives CDR1 SGHRS, CDR2 YFSETQ. After removal of 0 bases from V and 4 bases from J, the junction contained 2 bases not matched to a gene. The CDR3 runs 14 residues. PCR involved 60 Vbeta and 13 Jbeta primers. The method was immunoSEQ multiplex PCR; TCRdb's version includes in-frame clones alone and lacks a portion of them. This table holds about 150,000 clones, roughly 85% found once. The sequencing input was PBMCs. The receptor comes from a boy aged 2-15 years in good health and CMV-seronegative. The rearrangement links TRBV5-1 to TRBJ1-2; 8 bases agree with TRBD1. The CDR3 here is CASSLGTGPYGYTF. In DNA form, the CDR3 reads TGCGCCAGCAGCTTGGGGACAGGGCCCTATGGCTACACCTTC.